The T cell receptor beta chain described here comes from a study of cytomegalovirus exposure and HLA in healthy donors. The CDR3 loop spans 15 amino acids. CDR1 and CDR2 (germline): SNHLY, FYNNEI. Trimming took off 3 bases at V and 3 bases at J, with 14 bases between the two ends. General observations from the study: Whilst most TCR sequences proved rare, a subset of public TCRs occurred across many donors.

Worth noting for this clone: What it binds is not known.

Measured with immunoSEQ multiplex PCR; TCRdb has only the in-frame clones, and not every one. The sample has fewer than 250,000 clones; more than 75% are singletons. The clonotype comes from a man aged 18 to 29 in good health and CMV-seronegative. V and J are TRBV2 and TRBJ1-1, with a tentative D call TRBD1 (5 bases). The sequencing sample was made of PBMCs. Written as DNA, the CDR3 is TGTGCCAGCAGTGATGGGACTGGGTGGGACACTGAAGCTTTCTTT. It specifies CASSDGTGWDTEAFF.